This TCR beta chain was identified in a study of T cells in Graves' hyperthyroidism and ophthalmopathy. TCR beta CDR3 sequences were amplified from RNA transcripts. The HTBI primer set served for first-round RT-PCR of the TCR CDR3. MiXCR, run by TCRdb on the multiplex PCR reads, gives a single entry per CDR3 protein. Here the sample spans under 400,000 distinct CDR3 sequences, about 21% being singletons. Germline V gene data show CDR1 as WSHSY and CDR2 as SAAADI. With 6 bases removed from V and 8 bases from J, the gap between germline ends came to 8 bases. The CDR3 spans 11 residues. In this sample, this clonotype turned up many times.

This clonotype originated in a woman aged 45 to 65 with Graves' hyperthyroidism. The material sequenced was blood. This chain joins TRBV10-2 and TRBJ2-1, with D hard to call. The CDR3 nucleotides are TGCGCCAGCAGCCCCCACGATGAGCAGTTCTTC. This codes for CASSPHDEQFF.